Below, one T cell receptor beta chain is given with its context. Its antigen specificity is not known. The junction does not match germline at one end; this may be a read error. Libraries were built with RT-PCR. The instrument given in TCRdb is Illumina HiSeq 2500. TCRdb trimmed public reads at Q25 via fastp, called clones via MiXCR and kept in-frame beta chains. Each entry is one CDR3 protein sequence, shown with its most common DNA and genes. This sample is represented by 700,000 to 800,000 distinct CDR3 sequences; 15% to 20% of them were singletons. The ten biggest clones cover roughly 10% of the sample. The germline V gene supplies CDR1 MDHEN and CDR2 SYDVKM. There are 17 amino acids in the CDR3, from cysteine to phenylalanine inclusive. Only the CDR3 DNA is retained, 51 bases long and in frame from the first base. This entry is derived from a study of response to subunit inactivated influenza vaccine (dated by TCRdb to 2016 to 2018). In the study overall: To follow how T cells responded to a trivalent subunit inactivated influenza vaccine, the researchers relied on deep quantitative profiling of the T cell receptor repertoire. What the study reported, not specific to this receptor: It was suggested by the authors that each seasonal influenza vaccination may recruit only a limited number of new T cells.

Sequenced material: PBMCs from blood, taken 5 to 6 days after vaccination. This receptor was taken from a man aged 45-60 years who received an inactivated influenza vaccine. Donor details come from another sample of the same person, matched by shared clones. The rearrangement joined TRBV28 to TRBJ2-1; 12 junctional bases match TRBD2. The CDR3 reads CAGSLSWTSGTGNEQFF. In nucleotide form, the sequence is TGTGCCGGCAGTTTATCCTGGACTAGCGGGACTGGGAATGAGCAGTTCTTC.